Sequencing of this T cell receptor beta chain was carried out in a study of blood T cells in healthy people across ages. Broader study findings: Higher diversity, along with more naive CD4+ cells, distinguished long-lived donors from aged donors.

Total RNA, at least 6 micrograms per sample, came from PBMCs. The authors ran a second PCR of about 6 to 11 cycles using a sample-barcoded 5' primer and a J-beta primer mix. TCRdb processed the 5' RACE reads anew with MiXCR; each CDR3 protein has one entry. The sample lists 1.5 million or so distinct CDR3 sequences; approximately 39% were seen once. This CDR3 comprises 13 residues. CDR1 LGHNA and CDR2 YSLEER come from the germline V gene. This clonotype was detected only once. Its antigen is currently unknown. Sequenced sample: blood. V gene TRBV4-3 combines with J gene TRBJ2-1; D gene uncertain. The DNA matches TRBJ2-7 better at its end, which makes the J call doubtful. The sequence was collected from a young woman in good health. In nucleotides, the CDR3 is TGCGCCAGCAGCCAAGTAATATACAATGAGCAGTACTTC. Translating gives CASSQVIYNEQYF.